This T cell receptor (beta chain) was sequenced for a study of Ad26.COV2.S vaccination and SARS-CoV-2 variants. Study information: The trial was COV1001 and the donor's arm was Ad26.COV2.S. The study, taken as a whole, reports: Possible underestimation of total T cell responses by the TCR breadth and depth analyses was noted. Vaccine and placebo groups showed comparable non-spike TCR breadth.

TCRdb's copy holds only in-frame clones and misses some; the assay was immunoSEQ multiplex PCR. The repertoire holds more than 300,000 clones, with about 86% as singletons. Per germline, CDR1 SNHLY and CDR2 FYNNEI. The CDR3 contains 14 residues. J gave up 4 bases and V 7 bases, and 6 bases lay outside the gene matches. On this clone: Its antigen is currently unknown.

Treatment reported: over 15 received Ad26.COV2.S at low or high dose, single or two shots; roughly 5 received placebo; per-sample allocation not given. The investigators took samples on day 63 after the first vaccine or placebo injection. Within Boston, the person who donated was an adult of 18-55 years. The genes are TRBV2 and TRBJ1-5; 8 bases line up with TRBD1. This specimen consisted of peripheral blood, obtained in a trial of Ad26.COV2.S vaccine versus placebo. The TCR sequence derives from a person aged 18-60 years who received the Ad26.COV2.S COVID-19 vaccine or a placebo. CDR3 nucleotides: TGTGCCAGCAACGGACAGGGCAAAAATCAGCCCCAGCATTTT. Protein product: CASNGQGKNQPQHF.